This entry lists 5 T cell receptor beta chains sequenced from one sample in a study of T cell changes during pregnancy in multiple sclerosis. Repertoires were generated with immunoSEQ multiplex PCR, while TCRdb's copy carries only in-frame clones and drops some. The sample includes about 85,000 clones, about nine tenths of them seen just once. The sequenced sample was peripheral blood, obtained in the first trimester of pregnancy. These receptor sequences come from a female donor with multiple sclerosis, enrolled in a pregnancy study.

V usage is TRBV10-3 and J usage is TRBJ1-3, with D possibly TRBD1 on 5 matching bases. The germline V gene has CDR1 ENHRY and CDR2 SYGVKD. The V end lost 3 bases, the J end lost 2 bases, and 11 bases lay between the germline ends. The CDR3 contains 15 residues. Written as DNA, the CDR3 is TGTGCCATCAGTGAAGGGGATAGTACTGGAAACACCATATATTTT. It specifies CAISEGDSTGNTIYF.

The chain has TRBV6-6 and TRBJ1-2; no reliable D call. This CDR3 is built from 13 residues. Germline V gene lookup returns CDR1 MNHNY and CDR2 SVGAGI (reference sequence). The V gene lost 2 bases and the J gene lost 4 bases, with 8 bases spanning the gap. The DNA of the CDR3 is TGTGCCAGCAGTTACGACTTTTCCTATGGCTACACCTTC. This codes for CASSYDFSYGYTF.

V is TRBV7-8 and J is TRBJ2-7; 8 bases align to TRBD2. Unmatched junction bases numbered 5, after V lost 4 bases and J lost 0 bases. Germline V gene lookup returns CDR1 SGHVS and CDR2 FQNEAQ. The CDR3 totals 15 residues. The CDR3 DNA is TGTGCCAGCAGCTCCGGGACTAGGAGCTCCTACGAGCAGTACTTC. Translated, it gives CASSSGTRSSYEQYF.

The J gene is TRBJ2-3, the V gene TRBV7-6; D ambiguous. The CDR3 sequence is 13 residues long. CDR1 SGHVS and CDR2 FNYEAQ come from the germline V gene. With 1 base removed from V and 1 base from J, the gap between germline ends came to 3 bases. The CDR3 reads CASSLGRTDTQYF. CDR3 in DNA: TGTGCCAGCAGCTTAGGGCGCACAGATACGCAGTATTTT.

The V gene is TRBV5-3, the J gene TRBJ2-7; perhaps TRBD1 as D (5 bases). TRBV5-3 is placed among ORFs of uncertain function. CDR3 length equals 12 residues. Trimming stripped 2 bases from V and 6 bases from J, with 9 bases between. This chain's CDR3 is CARSLLRGEQYF. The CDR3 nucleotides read TGTGCCAGAAGCTTACTTAGGGGCGAGCAGTACTTC.